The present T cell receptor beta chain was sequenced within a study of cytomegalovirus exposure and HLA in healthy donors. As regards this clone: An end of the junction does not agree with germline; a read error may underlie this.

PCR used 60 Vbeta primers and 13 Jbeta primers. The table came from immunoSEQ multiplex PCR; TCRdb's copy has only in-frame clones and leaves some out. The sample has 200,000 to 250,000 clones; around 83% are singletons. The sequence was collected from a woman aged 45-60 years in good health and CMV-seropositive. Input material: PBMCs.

The CDR3 is CAWSAPPTLPNSPLHF. CDR3 sequence (DNA): TGTGCCTGGAGTGCCCCACCCACGTTACCTAATTCCCCCCTCCACTTT. V is TRBV30 and J is TRBJ1-6; unclear D gene. CDR1 GTSNPN and CDR2 SVGIG come from the germline V gene (reference sequence). CDR3 size: 16 residues. The full variable domain, rest sourced from reference TRBV30 and TRBJ1-6, is SQTIHQWPATLVQPVGSPLSLECTVEGTSNPNLYWYRQAAGRGLQLLFYSVGIGQISSEVPQNLSASRPQDRQFILSSKKLLLSDSGFYLCAWSAPPTLPNSPLHFGNGTRLTVT.